Given below is one TCR beta chain in context. Its antigen is not known. TCRdb analysed the 5' RACE reads with MiXCR anew, one entry per CDR3 protein. The table lists some 40,000 distinct CDR3 sequences, 7.3% of them singletons. This entry comes from a study of T-cell memory formation after mild COVID-19. Overall study context: Each donor largely had its own TCR clusters.

Study outcomes and limitations: Clones from the second wave (peaking day 37) had unconfirmed SARS-CoV-2 specificity.

Trimming cost V 4 bases and J 10 bases, with 19 bases left between them. Germline CDR1 SGHRS, CDR2 YFSETQ. The CDR3 is made up of 14 amino acids. The origin of this receptor is a man younger than 35 who had mild COVID-19 (a few samples of this study predate the infection). Cell type and time point are not known. The sequencing input was PBMCs or a T cell subset sorted from them (not recorded which). The rearrangement links TRBV5-1 to TRBJ2-3, with D unclear. The CDR3 nucleotides are TGCGCCAGCAGCGAAGCCCACCGCTTGCAGGCGCAGTATTTT. Its protein is CASSEAHRLQAQYF. Supplemented by reference TRBV5-1 and TRBJ2-3, the full variable domain reads KAGVTQTPRYLIKTRGQQVTLSCSPISGHRSVSWYQQTPGQGLQFLFEYFSETQRNKGNFPGRFSGRQFSNSRSEMNVSTLELGDSALYLCASSEAHRLQAQYFGPGTRLTVL.